This T cell receptor beta chain originates from a study of CD8+CD57+ T cells in acquired aplastic anemia. The overall study: DNA per sorted CD4+ or CD8+ sample ranged about 0.2 to 30 ug, averaging roughly 3.2 ug. Study-level results: Patients and controls shared approximately 28 CD8+ CDR3 sequences.

Sequenced patients had shown CD8+CD57+ cell expansion by flow cytometry. The J segment lost 1 base and the V segment lost 5 bases, leaving 0 bases of the junction unmatched. Germline CDR1 and CDR2: SGHAT and FQNNGV. The CDR3 covers 13 residues. According to the study, genomic DNA was the template for TCR beta VDJ and CDR3 profiling. TCRdb fed the reads into MiXCR, producing one record per CDR3 protein. The sample holds under 200,000 distinct CDR3 sequences, over 55% seen once. With respect to this clonotype: The antigen remains undetermined. Here the CDR3 omits its conserved ending phenylalanine or tryptophan, so a read error is the likely source.

This chain uses TRBV11-2 with TRBJ2-7; 9 bases agree with TRBD1. The source is a human donor with aplastic anemia. Sequencing input: sorted CD4+, CD8+, or CD8+CD57+ T cells (not recorded which) from PBMCs. CDR3 sequence reads: CASSGTGSYEQYL. The CDR3 DNA follows: TGTGCCAGCAGCGGGACAGGGTCCTACGAGCAGTACCTC.